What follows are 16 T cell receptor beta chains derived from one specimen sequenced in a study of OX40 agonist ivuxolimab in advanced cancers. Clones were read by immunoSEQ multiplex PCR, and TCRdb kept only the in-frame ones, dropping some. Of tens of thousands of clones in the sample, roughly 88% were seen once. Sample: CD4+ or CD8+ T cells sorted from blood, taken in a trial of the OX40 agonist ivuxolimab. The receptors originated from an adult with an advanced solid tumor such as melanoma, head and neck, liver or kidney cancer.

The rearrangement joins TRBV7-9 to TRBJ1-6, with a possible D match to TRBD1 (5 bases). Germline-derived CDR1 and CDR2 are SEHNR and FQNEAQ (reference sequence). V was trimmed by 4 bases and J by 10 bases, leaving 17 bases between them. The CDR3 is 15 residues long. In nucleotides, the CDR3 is TGTGCCAGCAGCTCCGAGGGGACTTTCCGATCACCCCTCCACTTT. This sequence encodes CASSSEGTFRSPLHF.

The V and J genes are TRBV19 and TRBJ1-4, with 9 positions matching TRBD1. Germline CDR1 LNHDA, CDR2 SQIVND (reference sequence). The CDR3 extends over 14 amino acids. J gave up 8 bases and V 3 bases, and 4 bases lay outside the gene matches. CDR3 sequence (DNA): TGTGCCAGTAGTATTACAGGGGGCGCCGAAAAACTGTTTTTT. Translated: CASSITGGAEKLFF.

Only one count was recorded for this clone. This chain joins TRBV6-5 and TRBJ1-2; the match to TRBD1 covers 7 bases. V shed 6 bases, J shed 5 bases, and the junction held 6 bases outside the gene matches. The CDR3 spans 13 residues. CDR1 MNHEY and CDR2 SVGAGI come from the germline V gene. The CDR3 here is CASRRQGGYGYTF. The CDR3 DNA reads TGTGCCAGCAGGCGACAGGGAGGGTATGGCTACACCTTC.

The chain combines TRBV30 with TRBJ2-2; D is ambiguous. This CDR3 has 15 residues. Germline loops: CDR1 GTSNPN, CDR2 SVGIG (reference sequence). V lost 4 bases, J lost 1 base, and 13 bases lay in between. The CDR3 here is CAWTPRHLNTGELFF. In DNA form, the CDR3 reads TGTGCCTGGACGCCCCGGCACCTGAACACCGGGGAGCTGTTTTTT.

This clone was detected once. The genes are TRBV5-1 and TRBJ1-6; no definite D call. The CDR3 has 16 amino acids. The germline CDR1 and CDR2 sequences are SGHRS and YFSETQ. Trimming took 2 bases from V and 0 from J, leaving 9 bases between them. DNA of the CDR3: TGCGCCAGCAGCTTAGACCCGAGCTCCTATAATTCACCCCTCCACTTT. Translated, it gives CASSLDPSSYNSPLHF.

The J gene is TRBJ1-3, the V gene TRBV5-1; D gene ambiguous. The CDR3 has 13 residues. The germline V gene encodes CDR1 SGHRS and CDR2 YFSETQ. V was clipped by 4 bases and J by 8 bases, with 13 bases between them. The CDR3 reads CASSESPGDTIYF. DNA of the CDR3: TGCGCCAGCAGCGAATCCCCCGGGGACACCATATATTTT.

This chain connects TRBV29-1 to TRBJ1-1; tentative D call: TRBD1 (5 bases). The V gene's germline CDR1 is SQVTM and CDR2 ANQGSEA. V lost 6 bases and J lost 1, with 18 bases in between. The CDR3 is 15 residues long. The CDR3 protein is CSVRRDLQQNTEAFF. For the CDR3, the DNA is TGCAGCGTCCGACGGGACTTACAGCAGAACACTGAAGCTTTCTTT.

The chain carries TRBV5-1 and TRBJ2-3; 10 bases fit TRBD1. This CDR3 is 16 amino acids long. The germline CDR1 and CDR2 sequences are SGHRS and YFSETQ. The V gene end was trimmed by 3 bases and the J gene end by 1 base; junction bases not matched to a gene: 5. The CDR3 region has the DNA TGCGCCAGCAGCTCCGGGACAGGGGCTGGCACAGATACGCAGTATTTT. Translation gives CASSSGTGAGTDTQYF.

In DNA form, the CDR3 reads TGTGCCAGCAGTGAAGATCCGAGGGGCTACGAGCAGTACGTC. As protein: CASSEDPRGYEQYV. The chain joins TRBV6-1 to TRBJ2-7, with D perhaps given as TRBD1 or TRBD2 (5 bases each). This CDR3 has 14 residues. Between the trimmed V and J ends, which lost 1 base and 3 bases, there was a span of 10 bases. The germline V gene has CDR1 MNHNS and CDR2 SASEGT.

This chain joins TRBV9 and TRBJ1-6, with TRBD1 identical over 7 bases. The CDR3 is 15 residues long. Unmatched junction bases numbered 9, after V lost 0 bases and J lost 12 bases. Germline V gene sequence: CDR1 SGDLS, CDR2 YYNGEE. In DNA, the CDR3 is TGTGCCAGCAGCGTAGAGACAGGGCCAGCCGTACCCCTCCACTTT. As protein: CASSVETGPAVPLHF.

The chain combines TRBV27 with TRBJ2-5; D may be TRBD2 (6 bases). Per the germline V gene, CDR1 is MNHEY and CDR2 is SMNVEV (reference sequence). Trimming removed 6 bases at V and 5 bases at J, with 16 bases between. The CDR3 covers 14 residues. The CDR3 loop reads CASRGSLAAETQYF. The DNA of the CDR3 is TGTGCCAGCAGGGGCTCACTAGCTGCGGAGACCCAGTACTTC.

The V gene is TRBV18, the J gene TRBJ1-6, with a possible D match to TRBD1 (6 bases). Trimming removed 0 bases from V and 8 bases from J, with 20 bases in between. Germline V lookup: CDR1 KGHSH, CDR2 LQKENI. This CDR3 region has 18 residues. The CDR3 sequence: CASSPPGWYETGHSPLHF. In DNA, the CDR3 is TGTGCCAGCTCACCACCGGGTTGGTACGAGACAGGTCATTCACCCCTCCACTTT.

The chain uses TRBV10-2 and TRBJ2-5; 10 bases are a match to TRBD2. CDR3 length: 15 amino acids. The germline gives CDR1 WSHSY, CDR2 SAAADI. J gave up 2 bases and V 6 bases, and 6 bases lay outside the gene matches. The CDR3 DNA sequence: TGCGCCAGCAGGGATACTAGCGGGGTTCAAGAGACCCAGTACTTC. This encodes CASRDTSGVQETQYF.

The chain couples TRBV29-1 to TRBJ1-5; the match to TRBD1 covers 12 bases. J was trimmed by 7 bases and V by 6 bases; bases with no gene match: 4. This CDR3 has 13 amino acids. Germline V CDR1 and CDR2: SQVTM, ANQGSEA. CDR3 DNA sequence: TGCAGCGTGGGACAGGGGGCCGGACAGCCCCAGCATTTT. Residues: CSVGQGAGQPQHF.

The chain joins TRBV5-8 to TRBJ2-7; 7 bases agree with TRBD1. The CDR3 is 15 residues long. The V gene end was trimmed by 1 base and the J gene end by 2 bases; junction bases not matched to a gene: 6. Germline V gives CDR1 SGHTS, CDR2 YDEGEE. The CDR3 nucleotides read TGTGCCAGCAGCTTGCAGGGGGAAAGGACCTACGAGCAGTACGTC. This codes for CASSLQGERTYEQYV.

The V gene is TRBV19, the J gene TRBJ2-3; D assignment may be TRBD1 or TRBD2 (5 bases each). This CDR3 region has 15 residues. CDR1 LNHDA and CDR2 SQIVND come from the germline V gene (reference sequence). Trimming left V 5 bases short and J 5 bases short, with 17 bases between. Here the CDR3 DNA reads TGTGCCAGTAGTCCCTCCCGGGACCCGGGAGATACGCAGTATTTT. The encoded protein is CASSPSRDPGDTQYF. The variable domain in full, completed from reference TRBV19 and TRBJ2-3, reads DGGITQSPKYLFRKEGQNVTLSCEQNLNHDAMYWYRQDPGQGLRLIYYSQIVNDFQKGDIAEGYSVSREKKESFPLTVTSAQKNPTAFYLCASSPSRDPGDTQYFGPGTRLTVL.